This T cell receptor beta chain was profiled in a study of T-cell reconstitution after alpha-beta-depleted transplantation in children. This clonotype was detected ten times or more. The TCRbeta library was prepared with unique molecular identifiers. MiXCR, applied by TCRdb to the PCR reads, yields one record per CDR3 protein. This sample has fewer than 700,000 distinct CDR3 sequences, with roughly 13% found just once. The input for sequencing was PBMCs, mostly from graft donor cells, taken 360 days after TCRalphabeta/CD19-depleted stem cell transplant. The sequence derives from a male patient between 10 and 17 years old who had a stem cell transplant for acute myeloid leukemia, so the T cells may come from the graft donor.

CDR3 region: CASSLGAGTSGLTYEQYF. The DNA for the CDR3 is TGTGCCAGCAGCTTAGGGGCCGGGACTAGCGGACTTACCTACGAGCAGTACTTC. The chain couples TRBV7-8 to TRBJ2-7; the match to TRBD2 covers 11 bases. Losses at the gene ends were 1 base for V and 2 bases for J; bases not matched to a gene: 10. From germline, CDR1 is SGHVS and CDR2 FQNEAQ. CDR3 length equals 18 residues.